Given below is one T cell receptor beta chain in context. This clonotype was seen just once. Which antigen it targets is not known. Per-base quality was not reported, and no clone a single base away is much larger than it. These data come from a study of post-analysis software for immune sequencing data (dated by TCRdb to between 2015 and 2016). As for the study more broadly: Relapsing-remitting, secondary progressive and progressive-relapsing multiple sclerosis were recorded as disease courses, and subtype annotation was lacking for some patients. A subset of samples was prepared in parallel using single-end sample barcoding, then pooled and co-amplified after Illumina adapter ligation. The multiple sclerosis patient repertoires were compared with about a dozen previously published healthy control repertoires from donors aged about 6 to 28 years. Study-wide findings and limitations: Direct clustering with F measure showed strong co-clustering of samples prepared in the same batch, prompting a batch-effect correction. About 5 TRBV segments, including TRBV5-6, TRBV5-1 and TRBV20-1, were significantly more frequent in patients than controls. The control group was slightly older than the multiple sclerosis patient group. Multiple sclerosis patients had significantly lower normalized Chao1 diversity than controls, a result that suggests substantial peripheral T-cell clonal expansion.

To demonstrate the VDJtools post-analysis software, the study profiled TCR beta repertoires from the peripheral blood of about a dozen young patients with multiple sclerosis. The multiple sclerosis patients were children and adolescents ranging in age from roughly 6 to 16 years. The library was obtained by PCR. The data were produced on an Illumina HiSeq 2500. To reduce PCR and sequencing biases, unique molecular identifiers were incorporated into the TCR beta cDNA libraries. Every 1 to 10 million input T cells yielded approximately 500,000 cDNA molecules, meaning each molecule approximated one T cell. Patient libraries were prepared and sequenced with the same protocol used for the earlier healthy control dataset. Within a given batch, samples were prepared together, multiplexed and sequenced on the same HiSeq lane. The source study handled its data this way. Raw barcoded reads were processed with MIGEC, discarding single-read molecular identifier groups before consensus assembly and CDR3 extraction. VDJtools was used for post-analysis of the clonotype tables, with diversity normalized by down-sampling every dataset to the smallest sample size. To correct batch-related cross-sample contamination, repertoire overlap clustering matched CDR3 amino acid sequences but not nucleotide sequences. TCRdb reprocessing: public reads trimmed at Q25 with fastp, clones called with MiXCR, in-frame beta chains kept. Every CDR3 protein is listed once, alongside the most common genes and DNA of its rows. The V and J calls here are based on TCRdb, not the publication. This sample is represented by approximately 570,000 distinct CDR3 sequences; 44% of them were singletons. Around 1.7% of the sample rests with the top ten.

V loses 4 bases at its end and J loses 6 bases; junction bases beyond the gene matches: 9. The CDR3 has 14 amino acids, counting the end cysteine and phenylalanine. Just the 42-base CDR3 DNA is kept, in frame starting at base 1. Based on the germline V gene, the CDR1 and CDR2 sequences are SGHRS and YFSETQ. Material: blood. The receptor chain draws on TRBV5-1 and TRBJ2-7, and 8 junction bases match TRBD1. This TCR was sampled from a girl between 5 and 17 years old with multiple sclerosis. The DNA is as follows: TGCGCCAGCAGCCCTGGACAGGGCTCCACCGAGCAGTACTTC. It translates to CASSPGQGSTEQYF.